The 8 T cell receptor beta chains given below trace back to one sample, sequenced in a study of CD8+ T cells in alopecia areata. Extracted RNA was reverse transcribed, and the resulting cDNA served as sequencing template. Sequenced by immunoSEQ multiplex PCR; TCRdb stores in-frame clones only, minus some. The sample consists of 170,000 or so clones, around 60% of them appearing once. The specimen comprised CD4+ T cells sorted from blood, sampled at week 0. These TCRs come from a human donor with alopecia areata.

The chain is built from TRBV29-1 and TRBJ2-4, with 7 bases fitting TRBD2. CDR1 is SQVTM and CDR2 is ANQGSEA in the germline V gene. This CDR3 is 13 amino acids long. Trimming at V came to 1 base and at J to 7 bases, leaving 4 bases not matched to a gene. Written as DNA, the CDR3 is TGCAGCGTTGAAGTCGGGGGAGGGAACATTCAGTACTTC. This codes for CSVEVGGGNIQYF. Using reference TRBV29-1 and TRBJ2-4 for the parts outside the CDR3, the full variable domain is SAVISQKPSRDICQRGTSLTIQCQVDSQVTMMFWYRQQPGQSLTLIATANQGSEATYESGFVIDKFPISRPNLTFSTLTVSNMSPEDSSIYLCSVEVGGGNIQYFGAGTRLSVL.

The chain combines TRBV6-4 with TRBJ2-1; unclear D gene. CDR1 and CDR2 (germline): MRHNA, SNTAGT. The CDR3 runs to 14 residues. V was shortened by 2 bases and J by 5 bases, with 10 bases between the two germline ends. This chain's CDR3 is CASSDVAWDNEQFF. CDR3 coding DNA: TGTGCCAGCAGTGACGTGGCGTGGGACAATGAGCAGTTCTTC.

The genes are TRBV5-1 and TRBJ2-7, with D perhaps TRBD1 (6 bases). The length of the CDR3 is 14 residues. Looked up from germline, CDR1 is SGHRS and CDR2 is YFSETQ. V was shortened by 3 bases and J by 4 bases, with 14 bases between the two germline ends. The CDR3 loop is CASSSRGHYYEQYF. CDR3 coding DNA: TGCGCCAGCAGCTCCCGGGGACATTATTACGAGCAGTACTTC.

This chain joins TRBV15 and TRBJ1-5, with 10 nucleotides matching TRBD1. CDR1 and CDR2 from the germline V gene are LNHNV and YYDKDF (reference sequence). The junction had 0 bases not matched to a gene; V was cut back by 3 bases and J by 1 base. This CDR3 contains 15 residues. CDR3 sequence (DNA): TGTGCCACCAGCAGGACAGGGGGCAGCAATCAGCCCCAGCATTTT. This codes for CATSRTGGSNQPQHF.

The rearrangement links TRBV10-3 to TRBJ1-1; D remains ambiguous. The germline gives CDR1 ENHRY, CDR2 SYGVKD. The CDR3 length is 16 residues. Between the trimmed V and J ends, which lost 0 bases and 4 bases, there was a span of 15 bases. The DNA for the CDR3 is TGTGCCATCAGTGAGTCCCGAAACTCATTCCTCACTGAAGCTTTCTTT. Amino acids: CAISESRNSFLTEAFF.

This clone has only a few counts. The chain joins TRBV10-3 to TRBJ2-2; D is ambiguous. The V gene's germline CDR1 is ENHRY and CDR2 SYGVKD. There are 12 residues in the CDR3. Trimming took off 9 bases at V and 2 bases at J, with 7 bases between the two ends. This chain's CDR3 is CAIQDNTGELFF. CDR3 in DNA: TGTGCCATTCAGGACAACACCGGGGAGCTGTTTTTT.

The chain carries TRBV25-1 and TRBJ1-1; TRBD1 might be the D (6 bases). The CDR3 extends over 16 amino acids. Germline CDR1 is MGHDK and CDR2 is SYGVNS. Deletions cut 7 bases from V and 4 bases from J, with 22 bases between. The CDR3 loop reads CASTAYPETGATEAFF. For the CDR3, the DNA is TGTGCCAGCACAGCGTACCCAGAGACAGGAGCCACTGAAGCTTTCTTT.

This clone came up a few times. V and J are TRBV5-4 and TRBJ1-4; D gene uncertain. The germline V gene encodes CDR1 SGHNT and CDR2 YYREEE (reference sequence). The CDR3 contains 13 residues. Trimming stripped 1 base from V and 5 bases from J, with 6 bases between. This CDR3 reads CASSLNKNEKLFF. CDR3 coding DNA: TGTGCCAGCAGCTTGAACAAGAATGAAAAACTGTTTTTT. The full variable domain, in which reference TRBV5-4 and TRBJ1-4 provide the parts outside the CDR3, is ETGVTQSPTHLIKTRGQQVTLRCSSQSGHNTVSWYQQALGQGPQFIFQYYREEENGRGNFPPRFSGLQFPNYSSELNVNALELDDSALYLCASSLNKNEKLFFGSGTQLSVL.